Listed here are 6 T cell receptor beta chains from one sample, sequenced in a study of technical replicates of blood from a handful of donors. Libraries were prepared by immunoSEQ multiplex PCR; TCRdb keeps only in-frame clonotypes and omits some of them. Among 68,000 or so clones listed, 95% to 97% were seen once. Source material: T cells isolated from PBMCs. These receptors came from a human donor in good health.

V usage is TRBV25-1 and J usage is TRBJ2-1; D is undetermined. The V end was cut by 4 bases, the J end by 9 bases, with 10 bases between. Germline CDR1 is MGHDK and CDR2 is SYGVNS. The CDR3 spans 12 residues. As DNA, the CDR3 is TGTGCCAGCAGTGTTGCCTATGGTGAGCAGTTCTTC. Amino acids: CASSVAYGEQFF.

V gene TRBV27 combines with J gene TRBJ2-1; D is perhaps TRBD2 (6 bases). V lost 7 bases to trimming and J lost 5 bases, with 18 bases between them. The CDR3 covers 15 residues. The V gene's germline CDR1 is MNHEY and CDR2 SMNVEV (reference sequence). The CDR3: CASTQWPGTHNEQFF. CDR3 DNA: TGTGCCAGCACCCAATGGCCGGGGACTCACAATGAGCAGTTCTTC.

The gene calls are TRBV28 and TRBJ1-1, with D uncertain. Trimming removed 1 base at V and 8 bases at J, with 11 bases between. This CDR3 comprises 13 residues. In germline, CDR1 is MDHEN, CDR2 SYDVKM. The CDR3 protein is CASSLSPGREAFF. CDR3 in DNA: TGTGCCAGCAGTTTATCCCCGGGAAGGGAAGCTTTCTTT.

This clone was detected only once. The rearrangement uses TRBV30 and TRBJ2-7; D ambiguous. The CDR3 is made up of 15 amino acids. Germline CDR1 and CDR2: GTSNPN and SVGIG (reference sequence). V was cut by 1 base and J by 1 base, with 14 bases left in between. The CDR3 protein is CAWSEVLVGSYEQYF. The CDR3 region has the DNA TGTGCCTGGAGTGAGGTCCTAGTCGGGTCCTACGAGCAGTACTTC.

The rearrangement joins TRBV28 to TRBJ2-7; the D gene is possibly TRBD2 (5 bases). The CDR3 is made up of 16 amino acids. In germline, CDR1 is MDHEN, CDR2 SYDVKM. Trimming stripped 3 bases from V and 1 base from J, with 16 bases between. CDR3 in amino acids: CASSLSEAAHSYEQYF. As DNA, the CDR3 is TGTGCCAGCAGTTTGTCGGAAGCGGCACATTCCTACGAGCAGTACTTC.

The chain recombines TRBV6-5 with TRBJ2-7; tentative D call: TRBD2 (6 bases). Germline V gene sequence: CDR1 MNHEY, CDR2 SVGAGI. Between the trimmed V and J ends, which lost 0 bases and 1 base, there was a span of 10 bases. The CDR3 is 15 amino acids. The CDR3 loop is CASSYSYGSSYEQYF. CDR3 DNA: TGTGCCAGCAGTTACTCGTACGGGAGTTCCTACGAGCAGTACTTC.